This T cell receptor beta chain derives from a study of liver allograft versus peripheral blood T cells. Study as a whole: Transplanted livers held T cell receptor repertoires, and these were compared with repertoires in recipients' peripheral blood.

Study results and caveats: Liver allograft repertoires of T cell receptors reportedly diverged from peripheral blood repertoires.

In its sample, this clonotype was seen a few times. As yet, its antigen is unknown. Each CDR3 protein is one row after TCRdb ran MiXCR on the reads. This table holds about 12,000 distinct CDR3 sequences, 25% to 35% found once. CDR3 length: 14 residues. Trimming cost V 5 bases and J 2 bases, with 11 bases left between them. The chain uses TRBV12-3 or TRBV12-4 and TRBJ2-3; D tentatively reads TRBD1 or TRBD2 (5 bases each). The TCR comes from a human patient who had a liver transplant. A share of the T cells may be of graft donor origin. CDR3 in DNA: TGTGCCAGCAGTCGGGGCTACCCCACAGATACGCAGTATTTT. Translating gives CASSRGYPTDTQYF.